The T cell receptor (beta chain) described here comes from a study of cytomegalovirus exposure and HLA in healthy donors. This clone was recorded once. Its antigen remains unidentified. The CDR3 totals 17 residues. CDR1 and CDR2 (germline): MNHNS, SASEGT. The ends lost 1 base at V and 13 bases at J; junction bases unmatched: 14. The primer mix had 60 Vbeta and 13 Jbeta primers. Profiled with immunoSEQ multiplex PCR; TCRdb holds only in-frame clones, not every one. Seen here are about 150,000 clones, more than 60% observed once, and the top ten hold about 4%. The study's findings and limits: TCR beta chain V- and J-gene trimming was linked, in a later analysis, to a missense variant in DCLRE1C.

The sequence was obtained from a woman in her thirties or forties in good health and CMV-seronegative. The chain carries TRBV6-1 and TRBJ2-1; TRBD2 matches 12 bases. The sequenced material came from PBMCs. CDR3 sequence (DNA): TGTGCCAGCAGTGAAGAGGGGAATTCATTAGGACTAGCGGGACAGTTCTTC. Protein product: CASSEEGNSLGLAGQFF.